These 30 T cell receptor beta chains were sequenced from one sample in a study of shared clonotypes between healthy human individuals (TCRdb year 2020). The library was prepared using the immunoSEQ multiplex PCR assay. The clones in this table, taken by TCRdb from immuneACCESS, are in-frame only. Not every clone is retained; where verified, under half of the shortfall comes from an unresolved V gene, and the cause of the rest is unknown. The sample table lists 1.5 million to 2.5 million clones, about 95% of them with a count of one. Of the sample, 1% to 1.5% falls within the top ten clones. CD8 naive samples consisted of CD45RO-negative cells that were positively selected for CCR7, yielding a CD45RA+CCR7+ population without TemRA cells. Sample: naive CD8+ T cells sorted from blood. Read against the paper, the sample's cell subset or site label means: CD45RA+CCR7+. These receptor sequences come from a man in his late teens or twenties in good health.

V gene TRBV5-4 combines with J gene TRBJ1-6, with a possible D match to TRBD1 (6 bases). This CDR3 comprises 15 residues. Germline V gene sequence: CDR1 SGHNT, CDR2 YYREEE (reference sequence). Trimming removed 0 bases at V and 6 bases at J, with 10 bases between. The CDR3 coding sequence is TGTGCCAGCAGCTTGGCCGGGACACGTAATTCACCCCTCCACTTT. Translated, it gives CASSLAGTRNSPLHF. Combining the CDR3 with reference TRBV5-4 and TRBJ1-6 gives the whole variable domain ETGVTQSPTHLIKTRGQQVTLRCSSQSGHNTVSWYQQALGQGPQFIFQYYREEENGRGNFPPRFSGLQFPNYSSELNVNALELDDSALYLCASSLAGTRNSPLHFGNGTRLTVT.

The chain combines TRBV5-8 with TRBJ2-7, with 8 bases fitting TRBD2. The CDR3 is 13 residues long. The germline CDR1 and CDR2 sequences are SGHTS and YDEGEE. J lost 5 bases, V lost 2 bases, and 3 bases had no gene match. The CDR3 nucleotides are TGTGCCAGCAGCTTTAGCGGGGACCACGAGCAGTACTTC. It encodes CASSFSGDHEQYF.

The DNA for the CDR3 is TGTGCCAGCAGCTCCTACACCGGGGAGCTGTTTTTT. It specifies CASSSYTGELFF. The genes are TRBV11-1 and TRBJ2-2; D gene unclear. The CDR3 is 12 residues long. Germline assignment: CDR1 SGHAT and CDR2 FQDESV (reference sequence). Between the trimmed V and J ends, which lost 4 bases and 3 bases, there was a span of 3 bases.

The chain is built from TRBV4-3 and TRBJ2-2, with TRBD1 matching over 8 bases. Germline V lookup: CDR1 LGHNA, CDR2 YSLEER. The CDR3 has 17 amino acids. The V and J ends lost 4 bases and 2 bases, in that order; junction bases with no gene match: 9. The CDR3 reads CASSRSPGQDNTGELFF. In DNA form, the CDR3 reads TGCGCCAGCAGCCGCAGCCCGGGACAGGATAACACCGGGGAGCTGTTTTTT.

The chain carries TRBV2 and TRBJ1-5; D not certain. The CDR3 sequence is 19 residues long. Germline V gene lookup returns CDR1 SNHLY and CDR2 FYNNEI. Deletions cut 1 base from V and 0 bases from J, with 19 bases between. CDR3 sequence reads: CASSEGPGRAESSNQPQHF. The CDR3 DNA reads TGTGCCAGCAGTGAAGGCCCTGGCCGCGCGGAGAGTAGCAATCAGCCCCAGCATTTT. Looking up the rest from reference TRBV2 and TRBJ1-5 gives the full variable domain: EPEVTQTPSHQVTQMGQEVILRCVPISNHLYFYWYRQILGQKVEFLVSFYNNEISEKSEIFDDQFSVERPDGSNFTLKIRSTKLEDSAMYFCASSEGPGRAESSNQPQHFGDGTRLSIL.

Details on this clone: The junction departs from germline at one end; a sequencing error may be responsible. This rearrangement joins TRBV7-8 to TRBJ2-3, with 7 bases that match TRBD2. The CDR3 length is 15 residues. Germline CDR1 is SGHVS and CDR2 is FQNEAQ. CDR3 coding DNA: TGTGCCAGCAGCCTAGCGGACTCGTACACAGATACGCAGTATTTT. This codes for CASSLADSYTDTQYF. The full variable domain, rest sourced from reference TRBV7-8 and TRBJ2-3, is GAGVSQSPRYKVAKRGQDVALRCDPISGHVSLFWYQQALGQGPEFLTYFQNEAQLDKSGLPSDRFFAERPEGSVSTLKIQRTQQEDSAVYLCASSLADSYTDTQYFGPGTRLTVL.

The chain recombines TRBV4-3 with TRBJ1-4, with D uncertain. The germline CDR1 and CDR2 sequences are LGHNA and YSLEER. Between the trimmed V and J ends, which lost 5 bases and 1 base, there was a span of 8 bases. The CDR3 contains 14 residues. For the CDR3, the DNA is TGCGCCAGCAGCGAGACGGTAACTAATGAAAAACTGTTTTTT. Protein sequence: CASSETVTNEKLFF.

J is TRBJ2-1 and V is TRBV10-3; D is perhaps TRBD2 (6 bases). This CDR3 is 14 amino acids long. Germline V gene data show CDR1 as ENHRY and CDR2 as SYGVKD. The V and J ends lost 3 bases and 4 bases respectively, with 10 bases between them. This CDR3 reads CAISEGTQYNEQFF. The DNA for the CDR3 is TGTGCCATCAGTGAAGGGACTCAATACAATGAGCAGTTCTTC.

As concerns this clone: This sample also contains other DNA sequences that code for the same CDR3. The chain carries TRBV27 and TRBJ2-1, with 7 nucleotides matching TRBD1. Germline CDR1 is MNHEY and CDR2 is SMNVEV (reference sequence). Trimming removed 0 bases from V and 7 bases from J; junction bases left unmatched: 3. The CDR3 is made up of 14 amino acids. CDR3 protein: CASSLSAGGNEQFF. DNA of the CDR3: TGTGCCAGCAGTTTATCGGCAGGGGGTAATGAGCAGTTCTTC.

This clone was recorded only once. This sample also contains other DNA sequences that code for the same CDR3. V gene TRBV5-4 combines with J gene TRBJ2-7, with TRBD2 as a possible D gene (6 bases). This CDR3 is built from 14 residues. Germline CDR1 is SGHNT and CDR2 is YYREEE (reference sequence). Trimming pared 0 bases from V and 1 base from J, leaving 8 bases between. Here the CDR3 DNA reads TGTGCCAGCAGCTTGGGGGGAGGATCCTACGAGCAGTACTTC. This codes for CASSLGGGSYEQYF.

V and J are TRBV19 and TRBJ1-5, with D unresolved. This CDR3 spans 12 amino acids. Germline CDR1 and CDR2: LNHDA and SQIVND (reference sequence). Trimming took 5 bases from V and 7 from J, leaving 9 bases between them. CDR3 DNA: TGTGCCAGTAGTCCTCCACTGCAGCCCCAGCATTTT. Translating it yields CASSPPLQPQHF.

The CDR3 coding sequence is TGTGCCAGCAGCTTTTACATAGAGGGATATAATGAGCAGTTCTTC. It translates to CASSFYIEGYNEQFF. J is TRBJ2-1 and V is TRBV11-2, with a possible D match to TRBD2 (5 bases). V lost 3 bases to trimming and J lost 7 bases, with 16 bases between them. The CDR3 extends over 15 amino acids. Per the germline V gene, CDR1 is SGHAT and CDR2 is FQNNGV.

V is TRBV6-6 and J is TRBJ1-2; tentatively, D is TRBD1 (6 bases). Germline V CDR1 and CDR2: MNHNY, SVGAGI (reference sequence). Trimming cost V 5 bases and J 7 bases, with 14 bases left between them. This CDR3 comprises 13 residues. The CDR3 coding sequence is TGTGCCAGCAGTAACAGGGTAGTTAGTGGCTACACCTTC. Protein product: CASSNRVVSGYTF.

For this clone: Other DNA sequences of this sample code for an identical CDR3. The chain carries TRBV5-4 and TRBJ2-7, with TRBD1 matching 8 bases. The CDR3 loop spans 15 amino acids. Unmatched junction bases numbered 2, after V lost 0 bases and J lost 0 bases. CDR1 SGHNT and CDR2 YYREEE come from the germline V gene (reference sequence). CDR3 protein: CASSLGQGASYEQYF. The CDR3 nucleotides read TGTGCCAGCAGCTTGGGGCAGGGGGCCTCCTACGAGCAGTACTTC.

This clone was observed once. The CDR3 sequence is CASSQGQGQQYF. The CDR3 nucleotides read TGTGCCAGCAGTCAAGGACAGGGCCAGCAGTACTTC. This chain joins TRBV27 and TRBJ2-7, with 8 bases fitting TRBD1. The CDR3 runs 12 residues. V dropped 5 bases and J dropped 8; count of bases not matched to a gene: 5. Germline V CDR1 and CDR2: MNHEY, SMNVEV (reference sequence).

The CDR3 nucleotides read TGTGCCAGCAGCGGGTGGACTAGCGGGGTATACGAGCAGTACTTC. Its translation is CASSGWTSGVYEQYF. This chain uses TRBV5-8 with TRBJ2-7, with 12 nucleotides matching TRBD2. The CDR3 has 15 amino acids. Germline CDR1 and CDR2: SGHTS and YDEGEE. The V gene end was trimmed by 4 bases and the J gene end by 4 bases; junction bases not matched to a gene: 6.

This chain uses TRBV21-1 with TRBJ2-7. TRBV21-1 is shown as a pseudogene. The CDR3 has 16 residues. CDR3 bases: TGTGCCACTCCTAACGACCTAGGACGGCTTCCCTACGAGCAGTACTTC. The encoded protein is CATPNDLGRLPYEQYF.

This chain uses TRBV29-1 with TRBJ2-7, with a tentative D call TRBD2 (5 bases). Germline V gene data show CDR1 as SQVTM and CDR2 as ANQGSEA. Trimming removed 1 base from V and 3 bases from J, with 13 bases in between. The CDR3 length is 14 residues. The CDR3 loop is CSVEAPDSSYEQYF. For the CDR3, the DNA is TGCAGCGTTGAAGCCCCGGACTCTAGCTACGAGCAGTACTTC.

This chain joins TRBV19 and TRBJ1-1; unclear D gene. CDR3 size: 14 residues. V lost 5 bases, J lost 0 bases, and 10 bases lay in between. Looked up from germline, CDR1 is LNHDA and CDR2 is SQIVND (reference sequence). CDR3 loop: CASSPSDLNTEAFF. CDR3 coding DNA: TGTGCCAGTAGTCCCTCCGACTTGAACACTGAAGCTTTCTTT.

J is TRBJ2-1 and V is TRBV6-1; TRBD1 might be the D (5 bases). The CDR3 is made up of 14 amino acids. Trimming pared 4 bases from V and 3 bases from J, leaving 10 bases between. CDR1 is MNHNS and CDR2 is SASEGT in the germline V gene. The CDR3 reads CASSGTGIYNEQFF. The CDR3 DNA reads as TGTGCCAGCAGTGGTACAGGAATCTACAATGAGCAGTTCTTC.

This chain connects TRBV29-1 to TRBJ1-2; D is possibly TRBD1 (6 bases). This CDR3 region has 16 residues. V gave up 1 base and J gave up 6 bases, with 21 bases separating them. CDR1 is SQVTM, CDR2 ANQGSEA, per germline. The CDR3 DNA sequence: TGCAGCGTTGAAGGAGGTGGACAGTTTAGAAATGATGGCTACACCTTC. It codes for CSVEGGGQFRNDGYTF.

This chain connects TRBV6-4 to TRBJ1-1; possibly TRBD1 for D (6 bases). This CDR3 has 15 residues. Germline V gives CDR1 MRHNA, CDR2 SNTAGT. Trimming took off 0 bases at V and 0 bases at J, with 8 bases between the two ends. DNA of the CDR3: TGTGCCAGCAGTGACTCTTCAGGGGTGAACACTGAAGCTTTCTTT. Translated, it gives CASSDSSGVNTEAFF.

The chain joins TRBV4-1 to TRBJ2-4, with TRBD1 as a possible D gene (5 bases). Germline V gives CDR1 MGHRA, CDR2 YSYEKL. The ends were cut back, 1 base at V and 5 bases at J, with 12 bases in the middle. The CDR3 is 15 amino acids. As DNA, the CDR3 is TGCGCCAGCAGCCAAGTCTGGGGCAGCGAAAACATTCAGTACTTC. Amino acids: CASSQVWGSENIQYF.

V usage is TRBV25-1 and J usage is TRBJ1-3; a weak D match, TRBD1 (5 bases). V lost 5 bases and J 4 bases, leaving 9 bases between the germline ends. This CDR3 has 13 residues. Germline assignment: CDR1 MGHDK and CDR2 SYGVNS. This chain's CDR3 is CASSITGGNTIYF. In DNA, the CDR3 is TGTGCCAGCAGTATAACAGGCGGAAACACCATATATTTT.

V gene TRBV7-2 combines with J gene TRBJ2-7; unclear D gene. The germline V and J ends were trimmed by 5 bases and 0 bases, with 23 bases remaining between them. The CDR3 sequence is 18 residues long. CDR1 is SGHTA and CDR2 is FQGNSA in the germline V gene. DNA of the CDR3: TGTGCCAGCAGCCTTTTGGGCCTAGTAGGCGTAAGCTCCTACGAGCAGTACTTC. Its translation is CASSLLGLVGVSSYEQYF.

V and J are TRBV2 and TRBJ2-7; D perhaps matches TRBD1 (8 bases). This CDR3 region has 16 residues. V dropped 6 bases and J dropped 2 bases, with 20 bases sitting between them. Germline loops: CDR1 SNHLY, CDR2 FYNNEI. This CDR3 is CASSALQGGEAYEQYF. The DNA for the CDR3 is TGTGCCAGCAGCGCCCTACAGGGGGGGGAGGCCTACGAGCAGTACTTC.

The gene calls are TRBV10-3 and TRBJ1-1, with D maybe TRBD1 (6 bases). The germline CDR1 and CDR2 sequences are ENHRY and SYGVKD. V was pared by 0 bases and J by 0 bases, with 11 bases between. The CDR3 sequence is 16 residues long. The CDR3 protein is CAISESWDTMNTEAFF. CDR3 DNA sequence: TGTGCCATCAGTGAGTCGTGGGACACAATGAACACTGAAGCTTTCTTT.

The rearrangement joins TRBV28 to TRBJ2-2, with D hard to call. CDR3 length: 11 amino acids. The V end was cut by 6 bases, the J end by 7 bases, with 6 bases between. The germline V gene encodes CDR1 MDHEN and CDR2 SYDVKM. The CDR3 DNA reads TGTGCCAGCAGGCAGCTCGGGGAGCTGTTTTTT. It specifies CASRQLGELFF.

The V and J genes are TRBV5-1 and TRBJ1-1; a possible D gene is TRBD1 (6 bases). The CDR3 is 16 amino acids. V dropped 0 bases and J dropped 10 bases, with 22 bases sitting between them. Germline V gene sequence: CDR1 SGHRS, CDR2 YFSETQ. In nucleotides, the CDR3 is TGCGCCAGCAGCTTGGAGGGTGGCAGGGGCCCTCGAGTAGCTTTCTTT. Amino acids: CASSLEGGRGPRVAFF. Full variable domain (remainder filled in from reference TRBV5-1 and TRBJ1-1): KAGVTQTPRYLIKTRGQQVTLSCSPISGHRSVSWYQQTPGQGLQFLFEYFSETQRNKGNFPGRFSGRQFSNSRSEMNVSTLELGDSALYLCASSLEGGRGPRVAFFGQGTRLTVV.

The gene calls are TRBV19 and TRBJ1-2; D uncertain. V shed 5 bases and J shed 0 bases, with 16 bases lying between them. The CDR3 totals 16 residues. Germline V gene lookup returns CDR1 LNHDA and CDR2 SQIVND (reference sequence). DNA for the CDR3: TGTGCCAGTAGTCCAGCGGGTCCCCGGACTAACTATGGCTACACCTTC. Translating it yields CASSPAGPRTNYGYTF.